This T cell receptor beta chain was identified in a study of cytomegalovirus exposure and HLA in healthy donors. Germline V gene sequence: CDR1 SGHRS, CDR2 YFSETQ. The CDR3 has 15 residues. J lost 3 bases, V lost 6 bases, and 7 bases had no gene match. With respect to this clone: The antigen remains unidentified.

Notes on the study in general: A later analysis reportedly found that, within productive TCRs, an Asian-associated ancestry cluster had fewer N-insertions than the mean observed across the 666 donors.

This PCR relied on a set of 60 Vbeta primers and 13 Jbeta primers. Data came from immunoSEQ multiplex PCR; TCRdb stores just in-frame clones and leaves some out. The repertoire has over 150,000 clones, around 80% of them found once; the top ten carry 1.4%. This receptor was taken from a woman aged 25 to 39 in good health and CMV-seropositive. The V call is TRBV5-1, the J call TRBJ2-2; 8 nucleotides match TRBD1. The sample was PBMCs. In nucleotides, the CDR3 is TGCGCCAGCACCCAGGGGGCGTCGGACACCGGGGAGCTGTTTTTT. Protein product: CASTQGASDTGELFF. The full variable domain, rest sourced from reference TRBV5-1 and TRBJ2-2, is KAGVTQTPRYLIKTRGQQVTLSCSPISGHRSVSWYQQTPGQGLQFLFEYFSETQRNKGNFPGRFSGRQFSNSRSEMNVSTLELGDSALYLCASTQGASDTGELFFGEGSRLTVL.